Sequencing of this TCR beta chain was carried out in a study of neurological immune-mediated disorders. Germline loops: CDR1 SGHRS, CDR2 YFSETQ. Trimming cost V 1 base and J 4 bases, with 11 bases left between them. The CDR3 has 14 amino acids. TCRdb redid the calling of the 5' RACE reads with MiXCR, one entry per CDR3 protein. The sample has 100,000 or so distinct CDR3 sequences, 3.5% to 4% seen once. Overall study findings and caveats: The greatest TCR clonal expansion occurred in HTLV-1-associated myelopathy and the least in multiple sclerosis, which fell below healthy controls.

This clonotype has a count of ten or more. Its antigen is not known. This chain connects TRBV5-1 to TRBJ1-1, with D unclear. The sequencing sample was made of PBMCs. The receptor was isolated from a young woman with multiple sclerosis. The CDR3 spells CASSLSPVGTEAFF. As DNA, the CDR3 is TGCGCCAGCAGCTTGTCACCGGTTGGCACTGAAGCTTTCTTT.